The TCR beta chain described here comes from a study of control samples from healthy donors and cancer patients. The data were produced by immunoSEQ multiplex PCR, yet TCRdb's version contains in-frame clones alone and is incomplete. The top ten hold approximately 4.9% of the sample, which has around 170,000 clones, just over 85% seen once. The sequencing sample was made of blood. The source of this sequence is a woman in her twenties or thirties in good health.

The CDR3 here is CAISQPGQGARETQYF. CDR3 nucleotides: TGTGCCATCAGCCAACCGGGACAGGGGGCGCGAGAGACCCAGTACTTC. The chain recombines TRBV10-3 with TRBJ2-5; 12 bases align to TRBD1. There are 16 residues in the CDR3. V trimming: 6 bases; J trimming: 4 bases; junction bases outside the gene matches: 9. In germline, CDR1 is ENHRY, CDR2 SYGVKD.